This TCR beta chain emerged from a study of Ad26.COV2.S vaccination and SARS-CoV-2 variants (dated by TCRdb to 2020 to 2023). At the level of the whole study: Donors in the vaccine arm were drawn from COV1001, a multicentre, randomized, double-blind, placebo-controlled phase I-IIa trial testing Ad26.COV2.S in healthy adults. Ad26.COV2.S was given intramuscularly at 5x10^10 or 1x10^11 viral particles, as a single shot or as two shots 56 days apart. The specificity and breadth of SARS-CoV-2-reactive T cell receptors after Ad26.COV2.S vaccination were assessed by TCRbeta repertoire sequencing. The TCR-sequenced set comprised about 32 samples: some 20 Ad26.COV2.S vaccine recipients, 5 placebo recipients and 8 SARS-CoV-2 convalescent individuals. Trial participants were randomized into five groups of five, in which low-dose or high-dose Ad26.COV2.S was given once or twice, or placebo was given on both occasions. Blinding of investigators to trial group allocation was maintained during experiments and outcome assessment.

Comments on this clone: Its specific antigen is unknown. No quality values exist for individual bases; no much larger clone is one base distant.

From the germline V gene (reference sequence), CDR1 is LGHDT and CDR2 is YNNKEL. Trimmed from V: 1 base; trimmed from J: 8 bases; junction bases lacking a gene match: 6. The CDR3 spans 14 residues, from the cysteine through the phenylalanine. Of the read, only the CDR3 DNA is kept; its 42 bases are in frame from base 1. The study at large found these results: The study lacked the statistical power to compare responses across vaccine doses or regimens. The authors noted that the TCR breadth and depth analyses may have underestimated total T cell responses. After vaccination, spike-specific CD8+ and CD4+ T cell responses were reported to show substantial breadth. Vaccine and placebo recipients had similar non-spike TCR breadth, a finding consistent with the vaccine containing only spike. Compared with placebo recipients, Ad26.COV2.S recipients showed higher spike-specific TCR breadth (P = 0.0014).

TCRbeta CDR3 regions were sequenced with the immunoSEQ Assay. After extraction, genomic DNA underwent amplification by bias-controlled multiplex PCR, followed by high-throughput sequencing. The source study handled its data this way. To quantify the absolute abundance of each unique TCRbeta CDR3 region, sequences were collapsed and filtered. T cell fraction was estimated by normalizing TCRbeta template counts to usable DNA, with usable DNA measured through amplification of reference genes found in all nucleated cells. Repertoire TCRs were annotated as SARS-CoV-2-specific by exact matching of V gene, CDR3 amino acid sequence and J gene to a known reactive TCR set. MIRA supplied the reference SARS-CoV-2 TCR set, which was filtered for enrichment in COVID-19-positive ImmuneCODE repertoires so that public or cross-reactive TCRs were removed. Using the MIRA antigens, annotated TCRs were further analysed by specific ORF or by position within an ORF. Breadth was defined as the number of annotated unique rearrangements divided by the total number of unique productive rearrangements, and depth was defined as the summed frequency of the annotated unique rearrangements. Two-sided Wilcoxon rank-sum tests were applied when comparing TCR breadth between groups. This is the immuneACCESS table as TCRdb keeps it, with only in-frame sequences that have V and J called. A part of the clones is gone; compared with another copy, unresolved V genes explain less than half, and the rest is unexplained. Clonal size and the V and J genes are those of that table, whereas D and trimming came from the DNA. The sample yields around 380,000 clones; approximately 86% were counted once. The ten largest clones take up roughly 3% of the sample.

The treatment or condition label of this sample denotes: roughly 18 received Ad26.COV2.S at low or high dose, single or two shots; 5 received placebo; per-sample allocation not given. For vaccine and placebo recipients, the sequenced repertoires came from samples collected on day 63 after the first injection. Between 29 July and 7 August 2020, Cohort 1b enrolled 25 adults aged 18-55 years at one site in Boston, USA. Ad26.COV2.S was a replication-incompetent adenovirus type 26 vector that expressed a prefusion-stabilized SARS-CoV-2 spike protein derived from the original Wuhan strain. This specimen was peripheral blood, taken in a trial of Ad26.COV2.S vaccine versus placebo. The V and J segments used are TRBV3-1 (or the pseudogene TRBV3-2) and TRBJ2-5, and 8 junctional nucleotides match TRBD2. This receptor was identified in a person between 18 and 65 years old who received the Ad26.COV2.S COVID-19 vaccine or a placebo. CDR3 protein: CASSQGRGGGTQYF. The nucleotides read TGTGCCAGCAGCCAAGGTCGGGGGGGCGGCACCCAGTACTTC.